The 15 T cell receptor beta chains presented below share a single source sample, sequenced in a study of CD8+CD57+ T cells in acquired aplastic anemia. Patients selected for sequencing had displayed CD8+CD57+ cell expansion by flow cytometry. Genomic DNA served as template for TCR beta VDJ and CDR3 profiling. A single record per CDR3 protein comes from TCRdb applying MiXCR to the reads. This sample carries about 260,000 distinct CDR3 sequences, roughly 80% of them seen once, and the ten largest clones take around 40%. The material sequenced was sorted CD4+, CD8+, or CD8+CD57+ T cells (not recorded which) from PBMCs. The receptors stem from a human donor with aplastic anemia.

J is TRBJ2-1 and V is TRBV7-8, with a tentative D call TRBD2 (6 bases). The CDR3 contains 15 residues. CDR1 is SGHVS, CDR2 FQNEAQ, per germline. Trimming removed 0 bases at V and 11 bases at J, with 17 bases between. The CDR3 protein is CASSLAGGPDKQQFF. CDR3 nucleotide sequence: TGTGCCAGCAGCTTAGCGGGAGGACCCGACAAGCAGCAGTTCTTC. Filled out from reference TRBV7-8 and TRBJ2-1, the complete variable domain reads GAGVSQSPRYKVAKRGQDVALRCDPISGHVSLFWYQQALGQGPEFLTYFQNEAQLDKSGLPSDRFFAERPEGSVSTLKIQRTQQEDSAVYLCASSLAGGPDKQQFFGPGTRLTVL.

This chain links TRBV7-3 with TRBJ2-3, with D tentatively TRBD1 (5 bases). The CDR3 loop spans 16 amino acids. With 8 bases removed from V and 9 bases from J, the gap between germline ends came to 27 bases. CDR1 is SGHTA and CDR2 is FQGTGA in the germline V gene. The DNA of the CDR3 is TGTGCCAGCTCAAGCCAGGGCAACGCCGTTGAACACACGCAGTATTTT. Translating gives CASSSQGNAVEHTQYF.

To note about this clonotype: At one boundary the junction diverges from the germline segment, which might be a read error. The chain joins TRBV7-9 to TRBJ2-3; no firm D call. CDR3 length: 15 amino acids. In germline, CDR1 is SEHNR, CDR2 FQNEAQ (reference sequence). The CDR3 loop reads CASSFLCSYKDTRYF. CDR3 in DNA: TGTGCCAGCAGCTTTTTGTGTTCTTACAAGGATACGCGGTATTTT.

Comment on this clonotype: The CDR3 does not close with the conserved phenylalanine or tryptophan, likely indicating a read error. The DNA is omitted, as the CDR3 cannot be located on it reliably, and the CDR3 follows TCRdb's listing. The V call is TRBV7-3, the J call TRBJ2-3. The CDR3 spans 11 amino acids, including both terminal residues. The V gene's germline CDR1 is SGHTA and CDR2 FQGTGA. The CDR3 sequence: CASSFSDGQDT.

The chain carries TRBV9 and TRBJ1-1; D is perhaps TRBD1 (5 bases). Trimming stripped 2 bases from V and 6 bases from J, with 23 bases between. CDR1 SGDLS and CDR2 YYNGEE come from the germline V gene. CDR3 length: 17 residues. CDR3 nucleotide sequence: TGTGCCAGCAGCGTGGGGGACCGAAAGAGAGGAAACCCTGAAGCTTTCTTT. It yields the protein CASSVGDRKRGNPEAFF.

The V and J genes are TRBV6-5 and TRBJ1-1, with a tentative D call TRBD1 (6 bases). Germline V gene sequence: CDR1 MNHEY, CDR2 SVGAGI. The CDR3 is 12 residues long. The V gene lost 10 bases and the J gene lost 0 bases, with 9 bases spanning the gap. In nucleotides, the CDR3 is TGTGCCATCGGACAGCTGAACACTGAAGCTTTCTTT. Its translation is CAIGQLNTEAFF.

This clonotype was recorded a few times. The V call is TRBV19, the J call TRBJ2-1; 12 bases match TRBD2. The ends lost 1 base at V and 10 bases at J; junction bases unmatched: 5. Germline V gene data show CDR1 as LNHDA and CDR2 as SQIVND (reference sequence). This CDR3 has 15 residues. The DNA of the CDR3 is TGTGCCAGTAGTATAGCTAGCGGGAGGGCGGGAGAGCAGTTCTTC. It is translated as CASSIASGRAGEQFF.

This clonotype appeared once. A junction end diverges from the germline sequence, so it may reflect a read error. This sequence joins TRBV7-3 and TRBJ2-5; 7 bases agree with TRBD2. The CDR3 runs 14 residues. From germline, CDR1 is SGHTA and CDR2 FQGTGA. As DNA, the CDR3 is TGTGCCACCAGCAGAGGGAGGGTGCAAGAGAGCCAGTACTTC. Translated, it gives CATSRGRVQESQYF. The whole variable domain, remainder taken from reference TRBV7-3 and TRBJ2-5, is GAGVSQTPSNKVTEKGKYVELRCDPISGHTALYWYRQSLGQGPEFLIYFQGTGAADDSGLPNDRFFAVRPEGSVSTLKIQRTERGDSAVYLCATSRGRVQESQYFGPGTRLLVL.

The rearrangement links TRBV9 to TRBJ1-2; TRBD1 matches 10 bases. J lost 3 bases, V lost 3 bases, and 5 bases had no gene match. CDR3 size: 15 residues. CDR1 and CDR2 from the germline V gene are SGDLS and YYNGEE. CDR3 loop: CASSESTGGYYGYTF. The CDR3 DNA is TGTGCCAGCAGCGAGTCGACAGGGGGCTACTATGGCTACACCTTC.

The V call is TRBV9, the J call TRBJ2-6; 7 bases map to TRBD2. This CDR3 comprises 16 residues. V dropped 4 bases and J dropped 12; count of bases not matched to a gene: 16. Germline V lookup: CDR1 SGDLS, CDR2 YYNGEE. CDR3 region: CASSLAGSYGTSVLTF. The CDR3 nucleotides read TGTGCCAGCAGCTTAGCGGGTAGCTACGGGACTTCCGTCCTGACTTTC.

The chain combines TRBV19 with TRBJ1-2, with D unclear. Germline V gene sequence: CDR1 LNHDA, CDR2 SQIVND (reference sequence). This CDR3 has 11 residues. V was shortened by 6 bases and J by 3 bases, with 5 bases between the two germline ends. The CDR3 DNA follows: TGTGCCAGTAGCCTTGACTATGGCTACACCTTC. Translated: CASSLDYGYTF.

About this clonotype: A junction boundary mismatches the germline segment, possibly from a read error. The V call is TRBV7-8, the J call TRBJ1-1, with unresolved D. Germline V gene lookup returns CDR1 SGHVS and CDR2 FQNEAQ. This CDR3 has 14 residues. Here the CDR3 reads CASSLAGGTAEPYF. The CDR3 DNA is TGTGCCAGCAGCTTAGCGGGAGGTACCGCTGAACCTTACTTT.

This clonotype has more than one count but fewer than ten. The chain joins TRBV15 to TRBJ2-3, with D perhaps being TRBD1 or TRBD2 (5 bases each). The tail of the sequence fits TRBJ2-7 better, so the J call may be wrong. CDR3 size: 14 residues. CDR1 and CDR2 from the germline V gene are LNHNV and YYDKDF (reference sequence). The CDR3 nucleotides read TGTGCCACCAGCGGCCGGGGCCTACCCTATACGCAGTACTTC. This gives the protein CATSGRGLPYTQYF.

The genes are TRBV20-1 and TRBJ1-1; D not resolved. Germline CDR1 reads DFQATT; CDR2 reads SNEGSKA (reference sequence). V lost 4 bases, J lost 3 bases, and 18 bases lay in between. There are 15 residues in the CDR3. CDR3 loop: CSATLGERTYTEAFF. CDR3 nucleotides: TGCAGTGCTACCCTCGGGGAACGCACCTACACTGAAGCTTTCTTT.

In regard to this clonotype: Here the CDR3 omits its conserved ending phenylalanine or tryptophan, so a read error is the likely source. It is unclear where the CDR3 begins or ends on the DNA, so no DNA is shown, and the CDR3 is as TCRdb lists it. The CDR3 loop reads CSARGVRGSD. This sequence joins TRBV20-1 and TRBJ2-2; whether TRBD1, the table's D call, matches the DNA was not checked. The CDR3 contains 10 residues when both ends are counted. Per germline, CDR1 DFQATT and CDR2 SNEGSKA (reference sequence).